This T cell receptor beta chain was observed in a study of cytomegalovirus exposure and HLA in healthy donors. In the study overall: Sequencing of approximately 190 million T cells in an earlier analysis found 100 million to 140 million unique TCR beta sequences. General observations from the study: While the bulk of TCR sequences proved rare, some public TCRs turned up in many donors. Presence/absence analyses supposed approximately even sequencing depth among donors.

There are 14 residues in the CDR3. Concerning this clone itself: Its target is unknown.

PCR used 60 Vbeta primers and 13 Jbeta primers. The table came from immunoSEQ multiplex PCR; TCRdb's copy has only in-frame clones and leaves some out. This sample has almost 200,000 clones, with around 80% found just once. The sequencing input was PBMCs. This sequence joins TRBV21-1 and TRBJ2-2; no DNA check was done on the table's D call, TRBD2. TRBV21-1 is a pseudogene locus. This TCR derives from a woman aged 25-40 years in good health and CMV-seropositive. The CDR3 DNA reads as TGTGCCAGCAGCGGAAGTTGGGAGACCGGGGAGCTGTTTTTT. Amino acid sequence: CASSGSWETGELFF.